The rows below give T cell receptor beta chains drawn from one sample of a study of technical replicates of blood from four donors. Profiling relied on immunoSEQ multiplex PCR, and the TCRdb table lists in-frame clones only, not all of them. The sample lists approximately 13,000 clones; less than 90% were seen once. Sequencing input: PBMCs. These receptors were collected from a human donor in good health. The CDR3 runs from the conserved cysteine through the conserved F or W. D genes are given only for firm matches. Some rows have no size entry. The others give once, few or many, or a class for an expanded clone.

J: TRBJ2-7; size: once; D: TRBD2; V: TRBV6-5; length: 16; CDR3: CASSYNPRTSEYEQYF; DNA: TGTGCCAGCAGTTACAATCCTAGGACTAGCGAATACGAGCAGTACTTC
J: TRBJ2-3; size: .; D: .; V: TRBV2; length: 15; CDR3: CASGGSTGPTDTQYF; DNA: TGTGCCAGCGGCGGGAGCACAGGGCCCACAGATACGCAGTATTTT
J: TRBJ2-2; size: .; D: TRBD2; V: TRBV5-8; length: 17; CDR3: CASSLAGTSGFTGELFF; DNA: TGTGCCAGCAGCTTGGCCGGGACTAGCGGCTTCACCGGGGAGCTGTTTTTT
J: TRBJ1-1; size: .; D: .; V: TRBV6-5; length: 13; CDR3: CASTQTTYTEAFF; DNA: TGTGCCAGCACACAGACCACCTACACTGAAGCTTTCTTT
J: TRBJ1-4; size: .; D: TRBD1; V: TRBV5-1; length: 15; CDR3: CASSEPTGRSEKLFF; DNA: TGCGCCAGCAGCGAGCCGACAGGGCGGTCTGAAAAACTGTTTTTT
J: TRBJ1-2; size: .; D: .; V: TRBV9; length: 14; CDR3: CASSAQGNSDGYTF; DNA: TGTGCCAGCAGCGCGCAGGGGAATAGTGATGGCTACACCTTC
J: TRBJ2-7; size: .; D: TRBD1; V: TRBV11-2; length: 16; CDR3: CASSGAPGQLSYEQYF; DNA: TGTGCCAGCAGCGGAGCCCCGGGACAGCTCTCCTACGAGCAGTACTTC
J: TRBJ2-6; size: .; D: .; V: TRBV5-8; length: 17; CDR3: CASSTAGHFSGANVLTF; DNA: TGTGCCAGCAGCACAGCGGGACACTTCTCTGGGGCCAACGTCCTGACTTTC
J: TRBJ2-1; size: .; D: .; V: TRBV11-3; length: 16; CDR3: CASSLDSSATGNEQFF; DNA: TGTGCCAGCAGCTTAGATAGTAGCGCAACCGGCAATGAGCAGTTCTTC
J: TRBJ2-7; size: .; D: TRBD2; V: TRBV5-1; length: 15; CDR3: CASSPDPGLAGEQYF; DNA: TGCGCCAGCAGCCCCGATCCGGGACTAGCGGGAGAGCAGTACTTC
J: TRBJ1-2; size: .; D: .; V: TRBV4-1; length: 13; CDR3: CASSQDRSGGYTF; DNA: TGCGCCAGCAGCCAAGATAGGTCGGGAGGCTACACCTTC
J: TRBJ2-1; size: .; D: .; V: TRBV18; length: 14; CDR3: CASSPLAEGNEQFF; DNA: TGTGCCAGCTCACCTCTAGCAGAAGGGAATGAGCAGTTCTTC
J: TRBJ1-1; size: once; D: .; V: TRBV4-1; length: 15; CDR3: CASSHSLRGETEAFF; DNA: TGCGCCAGCAGCCACTCCCTTCGGGGGGAAACTGAAGCTTTCTTT
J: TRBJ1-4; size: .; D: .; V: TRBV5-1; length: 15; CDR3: CASSLAAGMNEKLFF; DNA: TGCGCCAGCAGCTTGGCCGCAGGGATGAATGAAAAACTGTTTTTT